Sequencing of this TCR beta chain was carried out in a study of blood T cell repertoires in COVID-19. Across the study: Whether acute or convalescent, the COVID-19 samples came from the United States, Italy and Spain. PBMCs, B-cell-depleted T cells, or T cells provided the cDNA or gDNA that made up the material.

In the study's own analysis: Researchers report that nucleated cell counts were estimated from reference gene primer amplification. Here immunoSEQ multiplex PCR was the method, and the copy in TCRdb shows in-frame clones only, minus some. V, J and clone size derive from that table, while D and trimming were established from the DNA sequence. The repertoire has more than 110,000 clones, 65% to 85% of them found once; the top ten carry 3.5% to 4.5%. With 0 bases clipped from V and 8 bases from J, the junction kept 9 bases outside the gene matches. Germline assignment: CDR1 LGHNA and CDR2 YSLEER. CDR3 length: 15 residues.

The sequenced material came from peripheral blood. J is TRBJ1-2 and V is TRBV4-3, with 7 bases that match TRBD1. This clonotype was obtained from a woman in her sixties or seventies with acute or convalescent COVID-19. CDR3 in DNA: TGCGCCAGCAGCCAAGAGATTTACAGGGGCCAAGGCTACACCTTC. Translation: CASSQEIYRGQGYTF.